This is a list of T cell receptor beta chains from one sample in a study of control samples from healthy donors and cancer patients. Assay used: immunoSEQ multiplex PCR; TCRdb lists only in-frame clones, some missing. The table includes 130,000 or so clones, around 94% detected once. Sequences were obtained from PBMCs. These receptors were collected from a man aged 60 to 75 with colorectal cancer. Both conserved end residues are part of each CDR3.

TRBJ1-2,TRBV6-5,CASRPSGTGLYGYTF
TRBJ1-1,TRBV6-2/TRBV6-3,CASSFRTGGVMNTEAFF
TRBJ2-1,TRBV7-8,CASSEPGTSGANEQFF
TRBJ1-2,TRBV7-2,CASSSRDRNHGYTF
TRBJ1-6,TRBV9,CASSWMDSYNSPLHF
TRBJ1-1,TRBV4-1,CASSQPWQGNTEAFF
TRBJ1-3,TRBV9,CASSVDPEVTGNIFGNTIYF
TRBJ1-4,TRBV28,CASSQGGTANEKLFF
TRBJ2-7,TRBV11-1,CASSSIEQYF
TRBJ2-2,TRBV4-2,CASSPRLATGELFF
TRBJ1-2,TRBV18,CASSPTPRNYGYTF
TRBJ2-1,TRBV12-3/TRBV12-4,CASSLGTGRGFF
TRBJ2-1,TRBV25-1,CASSDHRAYNEQFF
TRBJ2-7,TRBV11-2,CASSSRGTGGLYEQYF
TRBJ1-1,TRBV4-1,CASSLPGREAFF
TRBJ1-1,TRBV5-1,CASSLDLQGVTEAFF
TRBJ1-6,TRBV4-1,CASSQGQNDNSPLHF
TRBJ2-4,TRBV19,CASSIHGGARGTGGLKNIQYF
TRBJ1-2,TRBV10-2,CASSARPGGSGGYTF
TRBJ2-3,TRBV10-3,CAISESQEDTQYF
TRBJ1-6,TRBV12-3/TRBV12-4,CASSLRPSPLHF
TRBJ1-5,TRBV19,CATDLGGGNQPQHF
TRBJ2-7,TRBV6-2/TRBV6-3,CASSRLNEQYF
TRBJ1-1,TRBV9,CASSVENTEAFF
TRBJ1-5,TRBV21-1,CASSSTAGAAQYSNQPQHF
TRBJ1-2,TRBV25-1,CASRQTGSGYTF
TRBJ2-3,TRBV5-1,CASSFGPQDTQYF
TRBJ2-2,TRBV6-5,CASSYSIRGTGELFF
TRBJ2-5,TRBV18,CASSPNGGGVETQYF
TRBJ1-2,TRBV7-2,CASSLGSGTGYYGYTF
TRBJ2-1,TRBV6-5,CASSYSSGANEQFF
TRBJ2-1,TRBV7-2,CASFRRGGSEQFF
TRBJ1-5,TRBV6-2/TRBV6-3,CASSYYNVGGNQPQHF
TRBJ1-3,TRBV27,CASSRRGSFSGNTIYF
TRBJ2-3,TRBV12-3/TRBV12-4,CASSLVNSDTQYF
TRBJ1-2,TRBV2,CASRPRGEDGYTF
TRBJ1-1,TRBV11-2,CASSPLSGTGNTEAFF
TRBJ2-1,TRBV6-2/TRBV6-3,CASSSPGLAGQEQFF
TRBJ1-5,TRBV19,CASSMADRAGQPQHF
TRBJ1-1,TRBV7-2,CASSLALYRGGNTEAFF
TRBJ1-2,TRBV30,CAWSSGDYGYTF
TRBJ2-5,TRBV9,CASSAGTSGGMETQYF
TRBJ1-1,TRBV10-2,CASSPNGQGWNTEAFF
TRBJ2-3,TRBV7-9,CASSSQGFGAADTQYF
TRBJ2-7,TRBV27,CASSRDGPYEQYF
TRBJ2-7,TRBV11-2,CASSFGRASGEQYF
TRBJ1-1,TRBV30,CAWSSREVAFF
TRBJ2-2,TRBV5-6,CASSPRGRSTGELFF
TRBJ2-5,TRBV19,CASRLTTILVETQYF
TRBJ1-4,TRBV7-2,CASSLSTGLQKLFF
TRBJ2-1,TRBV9,CASSPSRGDEQFF